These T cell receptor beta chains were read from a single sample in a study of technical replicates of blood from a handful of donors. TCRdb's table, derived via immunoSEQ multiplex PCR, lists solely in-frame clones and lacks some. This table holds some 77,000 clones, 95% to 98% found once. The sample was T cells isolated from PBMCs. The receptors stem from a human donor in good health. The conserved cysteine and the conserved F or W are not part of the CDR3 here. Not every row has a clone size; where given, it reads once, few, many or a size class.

ASSYSTQGYTEAF | . | TRBJ1-1 | TRBV6-6
SAGGSEAF | . | TRBJ1-1 | TRBV29-1
ASSLWTGNPF | . | TRBJ1-1 | TRBV4-3
ASSYLLAGGTGELF | . | TRBJ2-2 | TRBV6-5
ASGRLAGTYNEQF | . | TRBJ2-1 | TRBV5-1
ASSRRISTGTNYGYT | . | TRBJ1-2 | TRBV5-8
ASNTGTSGYNEQF | . | TRBJ2-1 | TRBV7-6
SATQGQPQH | . | TRBJ1-5 | TRBV20-1
ASRHTGTNEKLF | . | TRBJ1-4 | TRBV19
SVVRSYEQY | . | TRBJ2-7 | TRBV29-1
ASCPFPGAHTGELF | . | TRBJ2-2 | TRBV28
ATSTTGANQPQH | . | TRBJ1-5 | TRBV15
ASTFSGRANEQF | . | TRBJ2-1 | TRBV9
ASSGSYEQY | . | TRBJ2-7 | TRBV7-9
ASSPGTGYETQY | . | TRBJ2-5 | TRBV7-9
ASSLDVVGDEQY | once | TRBJ2-7 | TRBV7-2
ASSPWTSGTGDGHEQF | . | TRBJ2-1 | TRBV4-1
ASSGARDRPYEQY | . | TRBJ2-7 | TRBV9
ASSLAGGRGNQPQH | . | TRBJ1-5 | TRBV7-8
ASRIVTSTDTQY | . | TRBJ2-3 | TRBV5-1
ASGKGLATYNEQF | . | TRBJ2-1 | TRBV2
ASSLLWSMNTEAF | . | TRBJ1-1 | TRBV5-6
ASSLDSNPSGGIYEQY | . | TRBJ2-7 | TRBV27
ATSRVGDSPYEQY | . | TRBJ2-7 | TRBV15